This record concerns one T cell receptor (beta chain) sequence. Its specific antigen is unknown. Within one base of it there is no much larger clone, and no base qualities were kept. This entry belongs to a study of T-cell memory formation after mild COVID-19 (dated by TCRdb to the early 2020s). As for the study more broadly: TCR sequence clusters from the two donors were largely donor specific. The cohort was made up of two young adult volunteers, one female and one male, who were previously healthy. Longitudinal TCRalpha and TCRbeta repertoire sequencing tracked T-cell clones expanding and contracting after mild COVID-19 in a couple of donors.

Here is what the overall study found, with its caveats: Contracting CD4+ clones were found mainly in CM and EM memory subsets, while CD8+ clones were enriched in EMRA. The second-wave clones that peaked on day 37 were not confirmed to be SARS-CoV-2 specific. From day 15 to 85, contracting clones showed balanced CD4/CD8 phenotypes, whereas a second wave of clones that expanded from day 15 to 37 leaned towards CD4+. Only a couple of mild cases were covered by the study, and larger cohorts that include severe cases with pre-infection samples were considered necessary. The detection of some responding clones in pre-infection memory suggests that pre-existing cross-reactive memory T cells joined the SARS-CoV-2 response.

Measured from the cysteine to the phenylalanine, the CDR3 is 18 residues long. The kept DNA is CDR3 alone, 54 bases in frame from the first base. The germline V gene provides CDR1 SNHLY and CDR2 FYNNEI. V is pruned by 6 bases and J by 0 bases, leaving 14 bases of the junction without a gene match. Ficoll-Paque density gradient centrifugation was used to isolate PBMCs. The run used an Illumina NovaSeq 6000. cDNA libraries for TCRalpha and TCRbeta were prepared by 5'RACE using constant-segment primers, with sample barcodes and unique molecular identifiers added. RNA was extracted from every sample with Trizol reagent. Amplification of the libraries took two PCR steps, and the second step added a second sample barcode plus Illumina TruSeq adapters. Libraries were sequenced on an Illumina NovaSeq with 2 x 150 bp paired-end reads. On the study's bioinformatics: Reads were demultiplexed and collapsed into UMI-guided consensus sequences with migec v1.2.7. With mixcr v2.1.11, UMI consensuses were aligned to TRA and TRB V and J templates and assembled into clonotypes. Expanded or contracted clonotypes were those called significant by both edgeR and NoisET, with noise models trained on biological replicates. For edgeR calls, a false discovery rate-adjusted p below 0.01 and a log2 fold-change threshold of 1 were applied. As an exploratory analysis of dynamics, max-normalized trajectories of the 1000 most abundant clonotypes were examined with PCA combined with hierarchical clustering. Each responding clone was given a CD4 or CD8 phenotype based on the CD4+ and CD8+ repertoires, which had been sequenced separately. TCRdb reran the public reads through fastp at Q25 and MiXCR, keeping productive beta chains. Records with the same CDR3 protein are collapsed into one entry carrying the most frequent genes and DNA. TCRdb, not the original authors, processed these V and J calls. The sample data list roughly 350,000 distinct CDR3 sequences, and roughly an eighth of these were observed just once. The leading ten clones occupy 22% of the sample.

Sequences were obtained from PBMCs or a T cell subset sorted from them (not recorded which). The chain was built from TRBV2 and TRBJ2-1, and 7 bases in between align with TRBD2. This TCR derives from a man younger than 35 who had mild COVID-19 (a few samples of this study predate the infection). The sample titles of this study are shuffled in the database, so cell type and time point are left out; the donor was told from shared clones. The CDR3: CASSMRLGRGSSYNEQFF. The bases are TGTGCCAGCAGCATGAGACTAGGGCGGGGGAGCTCCTACAATGAGCAGTTCTTC.